This T cell receptor (beta chain) was recorded in a study of PD-L1 blockade in urothelial cancer. For the study at large: Between 0 and 3 chemotherapy regimens preceded treatment for each patient. Researchers found blood samples held a median of about 130,000 T cells.

The method was immunoSEQ multiplex PCR; TCRdb's version includes in-frame clones alone and lacks a portion of them. The sample includes tens of thousands of clones, 82% of them seen just once. Trimming removed 5 bases from V and 10 bases from J; junction bases left unmatched: 5. The V gene's germline CDR1 is DFQATT and CDR2 SNEGSKA (reference sequence). The CDR3 has 11 residues. The rearrangement joins TRBV20-1 to TRBJ1-1; 9 bases are shared with TRBD1. Material: PBMCs, obtained around atezolizumab (anti-PD-L1) treatment. The receptor's source is a man between 65 and 80 years old with urothelial cancer. The CDR3 DNA follows: TGCAGTGCTGGGGACAGGGAGGGAGCTTTCTTT. It translates to CSAGDREGAFF.